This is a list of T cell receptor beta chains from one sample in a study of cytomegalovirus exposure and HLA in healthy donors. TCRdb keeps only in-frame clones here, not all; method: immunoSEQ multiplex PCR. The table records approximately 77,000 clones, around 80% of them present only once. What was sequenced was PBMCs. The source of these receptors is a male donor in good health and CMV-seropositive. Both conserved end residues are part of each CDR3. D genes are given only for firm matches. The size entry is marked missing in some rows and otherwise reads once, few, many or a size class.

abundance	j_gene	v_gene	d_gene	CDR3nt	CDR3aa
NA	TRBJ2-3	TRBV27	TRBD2	TGTGCCAGCAGTTCCAGGGACCCGGGACTAGCGGGGGGGCGAGGGCGGACAGATACGCAGTATTTT	CASSSRDPGLAGGRGRTDTQYF
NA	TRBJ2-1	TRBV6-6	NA	TGTGCCAGCAGTTCCCCAGACTTTGCGTTCAATGAGCAGTTCTTC	CASSSPDFAFNEQFF
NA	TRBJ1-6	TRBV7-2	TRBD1	TGTGCCAGCACCGGGGACAGGGGCAATTCACCCCTCCACTTT	CASTGDRGNSPLHF
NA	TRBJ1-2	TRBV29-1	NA	TGCAGCGTTGAAGGGGCGTGGAGGGGAACTAACTATGGCTACACCTTC	CSVEGAWRGTNYGYTF
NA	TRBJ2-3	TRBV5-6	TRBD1	TGTGCCAGCAGCTTAGGACAGGCTCCGACAGATACGCAGTATTTT	CASSLGQAPTDTQYF
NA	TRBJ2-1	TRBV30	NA	TGTGCCTGCACAAATATCCCAGGAGGGCCGGGAGAGGCCCAGTTCTTC	CACTNIPGGPGEAQFF
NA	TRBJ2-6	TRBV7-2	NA	TGTGCCAGCAGCTTAGTCCTCTCTGGGGCCAACGTCCTGACTTTC	CASSLVLSGANVLTF
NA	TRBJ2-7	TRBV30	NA	TGTGCCTGGAGTGTAGGGGCAGCCTTCGGCGAGCAGTACTTC	CAWSVGAAFGEQYF
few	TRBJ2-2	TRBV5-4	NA	TGTGCCAGCGAGGGCTGGGGGGTCCCCGGGGAGCTGTTTTTT	CASEGWGVPGELFF
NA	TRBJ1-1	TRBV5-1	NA	TGCGCCAGCAGTGAAGTCAGGGCCACTGAAGCTTTCTTT	CASSEVRATEAFF
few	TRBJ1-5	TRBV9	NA	TGTGCCAGCAGCGTAGAGAGTTCGCCTCAGCCCCAGCATTTT	CASSVESSPQPQHF
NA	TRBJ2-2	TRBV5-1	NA	TGCGCCAGCAGCCCAAGGATCCTGGGAGGTCCCGGGGAGCTGTTTTTT	CASSPRILGGPGELFF
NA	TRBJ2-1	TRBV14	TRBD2	TGTGCCAGCAGCCAAGCGAGCGGGAGTAATAGGAATGAGCAGTTCTTC	CASSQASGSNRNEQFF
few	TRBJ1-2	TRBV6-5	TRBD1	TGTGCCAGCAGTTACGACAACAGGGGGGACGGCTACACCTTC	CASSYDNRGDGYTF
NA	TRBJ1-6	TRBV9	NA	TGTGCCAGCAGCGCCGATAATTCACCCCTCCACTTT	CASSADNSPLHF
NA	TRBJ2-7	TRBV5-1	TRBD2	TGCGCCAGCAGCTTGGCGAGCGGGGGGGCCCCCGAGCAGTACTTC	CASSLASGGAPEQYF
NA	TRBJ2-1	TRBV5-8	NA	TGTGCCAGCAGCTTTGCCGGGGGCTACAATGAGCAGTTCTTC	CASSFAGGYNEQFF
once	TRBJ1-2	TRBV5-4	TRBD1	TGTGCCAGCAGCCCGACAGGGACGCGGGGCTACACCTTC	CASSPTGTRGYTF
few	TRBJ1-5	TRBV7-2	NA	TGTGCCAGCAGCTTGACAGACCATAGCAATCAGCCCCAGCATTTT	CASSLTDHSNQPQHF
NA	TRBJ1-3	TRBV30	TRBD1	TGTGCCTGGAGTCGACAGGGTGGAAACACCATATATTTT	CAWSRQGGNTIYF
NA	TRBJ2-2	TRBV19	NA	TGTGCCAGTATCCCGCCGGGTCCAACGGAGACCGGGGAGCTGTTTTTT	CASIPPGPTETGELFF
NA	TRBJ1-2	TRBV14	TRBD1	TGTGCCAGCAAAGGACAGGGACCCTATGGCTACACCTTC	CASKGQGPYGYTF
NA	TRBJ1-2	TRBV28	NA	TGTGCCAGCAGTTTACAGTCAGACTGGTATGGCTACACCTTC	CASSLQSDWYGYTF
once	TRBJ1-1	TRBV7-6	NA	TGTGCCAGCAGCTCCCCCATGAACACTGAAGCTTTCTTT	CASSSPMNTEAFF
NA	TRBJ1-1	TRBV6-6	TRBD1	TGTGCCAGCAGGACAGGGGGCAAAGAAGGTGAAGCTTTCTTT	CASRTGGKEGEAFF
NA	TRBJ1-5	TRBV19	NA	TGTGCCAGTAGTACTGGGCTGATGTATAGCAATCAGCCCCAGCATTTT	CASSTGLMYSNQPQHF
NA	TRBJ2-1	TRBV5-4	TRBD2	TGTGCCAGCAGCCGGAGCGGGACCCCCTCCTACAATGAGCAGTTCTTC	CASSRSGTPSYNEQFF
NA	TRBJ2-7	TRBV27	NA	TGTGCCAGCAGTTTATCCATAGGGGGGACAGCTTCCTACGAGCAGTACTTC	CASSLSIGGTASYEQYF
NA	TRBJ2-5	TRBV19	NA	TGTGCCAGTAGTATAGATCTGGAGGGGGAGACCCAGTACTTC	CASSIDLEGETQYF
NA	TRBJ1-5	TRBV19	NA	TGTGCCAGTACCGCAGTCGCGGGGGCTTTCAACAATCAGCCCCAGCATTTT	CASTAVAGAFNNQPQHF
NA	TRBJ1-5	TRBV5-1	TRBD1	TGCGCCAGCAGCTTGGCAGGGACAGGGGATCAGCCCCAGCATTTT	CASSLAGTGDQPQHF
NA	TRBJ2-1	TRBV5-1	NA	TGCGCCAGCAGCCTAAGTACAGGTATGTCCTACAATGAGCAGTTCTTC	CASSLSTGMSYNEQFF
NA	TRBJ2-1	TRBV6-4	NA	TGTGCCAGCAGCACCGGACTGGGGGGAGCCAATGAGCAGTTCTTC	CASSTGLGGANEQFF
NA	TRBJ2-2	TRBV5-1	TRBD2	TGCGCCAGCAGCGTTCGGACTAGCGGGAGGGCCGCCGGGGAGCTGTTTTTT	CASSVRTSGRAAGELFF
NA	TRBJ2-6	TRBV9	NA	TGTGCCAGCAGCGTCGCAGGCTCTGGGGCCAACGTCCTGACTTTC	CASSVAGSGANVLTF
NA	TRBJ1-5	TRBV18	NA	TGTGCCAGCTCACCACGCGGGTTCAATCAGCCCCAGCATTTT	CASSPRGFNQPQHF